Sequencing of this T cell receptor (beta chain) was carried out in a study of cytomegalovirus exposure and HLA in healthy donors. In the case of this clone: Its antigen remains unidentified.

Study-wide findings and caveats: Specificity of three CMV-associated chains for CMV antigens was verified in vitro. The investigators catalogued 150 to 200 TCR beta chains as cytomegalovirus-associated.

This table comes from immunoSEQ multiplex PCR, and its TCRdb copy is limited to in-frame clones, with some not included. The table has more than 200,000 clones, about 90% seen once. Germline V gene sequence: CDR1 SGDLS, CDR2 YYNGEE. Trimming took 7 bases from V and 7 from J, leaving 11 bases between them. The CDR3 length is 12 residues. This receptor was obtained from a young woman in good health and CMV-seronegative. The sequenced material came from PBMCs. The chain joins TRBV9 to TRBJ2-2; D unclear. This CDR3 is CASGSWDGELFF. The CDR3 region has the DNA TGTGCCAGCGGATCATGGGACGGGGAGCTGTTTTTT. Supplemented by reference TRBV9 and TRBJ2-2, the full variable domain reads DSGVTQTPKHLITATGQRVTLRCSPRSGDLSVYWYQQSLDQGLQFLIQYYNGEERAKGNILERFSAQQFPDLHSELNLSSLELGDSALYFCASGSWDGELFFGEGSRLTVL.